A selection of T cell receptor beta chains follows, all from one sample in a study of Ad26.COV2.S vaccination and SARS-CoV-2 variants. Some clones are missing from TCRdb's copy, which holds only in-frame ones; the method was immunoSEQ multiplex PCR. This table has over 90,000 clones, around 82% appearing once. Sequences were derived from peripheral blood, sampled after recovery from COVID-19. The receptors come from a human donor who had recovered from COVID-19. Both conserved end residues are part of each CDR3. The D gene is left open where the match is weak.

TRBJ1-1 | TRBV5-1 | - | CASRTGTNTEAFF
TRBJ1-1 | TRBV6-1 | TRBD1 | CASSGGTGGMNTEAFF
TRBJ2-7 | TRBV11-3 | - | CASSGSSYEQYF
TRBJ2-5 | TRBV30 | - | CACGEETQYF
TRBJ1-1 | TRBV12-3/TRBV12-4 | - | CASILMGNTEAFF
TRBJ1-5 | TRBV19 | TRBD1 | CASSIDRAHQPQHF
TRBJ2-1 | TRBV7-2 | - | CASSLAPLNEQFF
TRBJ2-1 | TRBV4-2 | TRBD2 | CASSRTSGGTNEQFF
TRBJ2-3 | TRBV29-1 | - | CSVAGGVFTDTQYF
TRBJ1-5 | TRBV12-3/TRBV12-4 | - | CASSLPYQPQHF
TRBJ2-1 | TRBV6-4 | - | CASSADGVYNEQFF
TRBJ1-1 | TRBV3-1/TRBV3-2 | - | CASSRQRDSEAFF
TRBJ1-1 | TRBV5-1 | TRBD1 | CASSTGQGTEAFF
TRBJ2-1 | TRBV28 | TRBD2 | CATRGGLDEQFF
TRBJ2-5 | TRBV11-2 | - | CASSLGGATEKETQYF
TRBJ2-7 | TRBV12-5 | - | CASGFTHDRIPYEQYF
TRBJ2-4 | TRBV3-1/TRBV3-2 | - | CASSQEGGIQYF
TRBJ1-2 | TRBV10-3 | - | CAISVDGTYGYTF
TRBJ1-3 | TRBV3-1/TRBV3-2 | - | CASSQTSGWGNTIYF
TRBJ2-2 | TRBV4-1 | TRBD1 | CASSQVGTANTGELFF
TRBJ2-5 | TRBV30 | - | CAWKVLQETQYF
TRBJ2-5 | TRBV30 | - | CAWSLGGETQYF
TRBJ2-5 | TRBV7-3 | - | CASSFAGAQETQYF
TRBJ2-2 | TRBV7-9 | - | CASRSSGELFF
TRBJ1-2 | TRBV24-1 | - | CATSDSDVYGYTF
TRBJ2-1 | TRBV5-1 | - | CASSSPYNEQFF
TRBJ2-3 | TRBV7-9 | - | CASSLDTHADTQYF
TRBJ1-2 | TRBV28 | - | CASSLLEGGYTF
TRBJ1-1 | TRBV15 | - | CATSRGQGPAEAFF
TRBJ2-1 | TRBV5-1 | TRBD2 | CASSPLGGSGGAREQFF
TRBJ2-5 | TRBV19 | - | CASSILVGETQYF
TRBJ2-4 | TRBV7-3 | - | CASSFPQLVVSNIQYF
TRBJ2-5 | TRBV13 | - | CASSITGTNQETQYF
TRBJ2-1 | TRBV30 | - | CAWVIEGDHNEQFF
TRBJ2-1 | TRBV3-1/TRBV3-2 | - | CASSLTSAGADEQFF
TRBJ1-3 | TRBV19 | - | CASSSASSGNTIYF
TRBJ2-1 | TRBV14 | - | CASSPLVGWDNEQFF
TRBJ2-3 | TRBV29-1 | - | CSVQRERTDTQYF
TRBJ2-5 | TRBV28 | TRBD1 | CASSLLTGRETQYF
TRBJ1-5 | TRBV10-1 | - | CASFGGGLNRYADQPQHF
TRBJ1-2 | TRBV19 | - | CASTRGAKDYGYTF
TRBJ2-3 | TRBV7-9 | - | CASSLPRLMGSTDTQYF
TRBJ1-1 | TRBV19 | - | CASSKRSPTEAFF
TRBJ2-3 | TRBV2 | TRBD2 | CASNLGLASTDTQYF
TRBJ1-5 | TRBV7-9 | - | CASSQLSGENQPQHF
TRBJ2-1 | TRBV7-6 | TRBD1 | CASSPRTGGTYNEQFF
TRBJ2-5 | TRBV2 | - | CASSARRAPEGTQYF
TRBJ2-4 | TRBV5-4 | - | CASSLVGVTNIQYF
TRBJ1-6 | TRBV7-2 | - | CASSLEAVINSPLHF
TRBJ2-1 | TRBV7-2 | - | CASSLVGGAYNEQFF
TRBJ1-1 | TRBV7-2 | TRBD1 | CASSAYRGGTEAFF
TRBJ2-5 | TRBV28 | TRBD1 | CASSRSTRQGQETQYF
TRBJ2-3 | TRBV5-6 | TRBD2 | CASSRTSLGTDTQYF
TRBJ1-1 | TRBV7-6 | - | CASSSTPNTEAFF
TRBJ2-5 | TRBV28 | TRBD2 | CASSPRRTSGGSLYQETQYF
TRBJ2-7 | TRBV3-1/TRBV3-2 | - | CASSQGRDPFHEQYF
TRBJ1-1 | TRBV6-5 | - | CASSSLQRRGTEAFF
TRBJ1-3 | TRBV6-6 | - | CASSYRGQGNTIYF
TRBJ1-2 | TRBV6-1 | - | CASSEMGRRGYTF
TRBJ2-1 | TRBV7-9 | TRBD1 | CASNSGQGSYNEQFF